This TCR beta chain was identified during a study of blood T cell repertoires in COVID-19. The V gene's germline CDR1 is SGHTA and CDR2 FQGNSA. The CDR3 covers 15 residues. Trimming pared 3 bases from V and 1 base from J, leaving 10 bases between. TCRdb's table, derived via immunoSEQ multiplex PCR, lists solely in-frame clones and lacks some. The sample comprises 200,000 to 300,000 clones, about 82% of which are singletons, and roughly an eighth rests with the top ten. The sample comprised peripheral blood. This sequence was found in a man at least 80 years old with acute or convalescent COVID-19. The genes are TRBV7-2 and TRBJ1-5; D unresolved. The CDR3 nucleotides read TGTGCCAGCAGCTTCAGCGGAGCCAGCAATCAGCCCCAGCATTTT. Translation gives CASSFSGASNQPQHF.